These T cell receptor beta chains were read from a single sample in a study of T cell responses to AZD1222 COVID-19 vaccine. The assay was immunoSEQ multiplex PCR, and TCRdb's table has in-frame clones only and misses some. The sample lists roughly 140,000 clones; 70% to 90% were seen once. Sequenced material: peripheral blood, taken on day 0 of AZD1222 vaccination. These receptors were obtained from an adult in good health. The conserved cysteine and the conserved F or W are not part of the CDR3 here. Some rows have no size entry. The others give once, few or many, or a class for an expanded clone.

clone_size j_call v_call cdr3_length cdr3_aa
NA TRBJ1-1 TRBV7-9 10 ASSLGGGMAF
NA TRBJ1-1 TRBV5-1 11 ASSLGSTTEAF
NA TRBJ1-1 TRBV25-1 11 ASRTGVGTEAF
once TRBJ2-2 TRBV27 13 ASSSGQLNTGELF
NA TRBJ1-4 TRBV7-9 13 ASSLGTVINEKLF
NA TRBJ2-7 TRBV3-1/TRBV3-2 12 ASSPTGFLYEQY
NA TRBJ2-3 TRBV28 12 ASRAANSAYTQY
NA TRBJ1-1 TRBV6-1 12 ASSSPGTGPEAF
once TRBJ2-7 TRBV6-5 12 ASSYVGLSYEQY
NA TRBJ2-7 TRBV3-1/TRBV3-2 15 ASSQDAGGPLRYEQY
NA TRBJ2-7 TRBV3-1/TRBV3-2 13 ASSQDLGQSGEQY
NA TRBJ2-7 TRBV11-2 12 ASSLASGGYEQY
NA TRBJ2-2 TRBV4-1 15 ASSQITDPGSTGELF
NA TRBJ2-5 TRBV28 13 ASSFLGSYQETQY
NA TRBJ2-7 TRBV6-2/TRBV6-3 12 ASSVLGASYEQY
NA TRBJ2-7 TRBV4-1 12 ASSQAVGSYEQY
NA TRBJ1-1 TRBV5-4 10 ASSLVDRDAF
NA TRBJ1-5 TRBV18 15 ASSPLGTVNSNQPQH
NA TRBJ2-5 TRBV7-9 15 ASSPSLPPGPQETQY
medium-sized TRBJ2-7 TRBV2 8 ASTSLEQY
NA TRBJ1-2 TRBV4-2 12 ASSQGPLMYGYT
NA TRBJ1-1 TRBV7-8 12 ASSPLSVDTEAF
NA TRBJ1-5 TRBV6-2/TRBV6-3 13 ASSYVGTGNQPQH
NA TRBJ1-2 TRBV25-1 11 ASSEDRGYGYT
NA TRBJ1-2 TRBV28 13 ASSRGGSASYGYT
NA TRBJ2-1 TRBV19 15 ASSTRQQSGRVHEQF
NA TRBJ1-2 TRBV27 12 ASSLRGAGNGYT
NA TRBJ2-7 TRBV9 12 ASSALREPYEQY
NA TRBJ1-1 TRBV7-9 13 ASSLEAQGSTEAF
once TRBJ1-2 TRBV28 12 ASSPTTEFNGYT
few TRBJ2-1 TRBV6-5 12 ASSYSHRRGEQF
NA TRBJ2-5 TRBV4-2 14 ASSQESGVGRETQY
NA TRBJ1-6 TRBV2 14 ASSSDSLSYNSPLH
NA TRBJ1-4 TRBV4-1 15 ASSQEVFKSLRVTLF
NA TRBJ1-2 TRBV7-9 12 ASSLSRGRYGYT
NA TRBJ1-2 TRBV19 14 ASSIRRAEAYYGYT
NA TRBJ1-1 TRBV29-1 10 SVQGTNTEAF